The present T cell receptor beta chain was sequenced within a study of shared clonotypes between healthy human individuals. A word on this clone: The junction shows a germline mismatch at one end, possibly a read error. The same CDR3 also results from other DNA sequences found in this sample.

As handled by the study authors: Sequence data from immunoSEQ were junction-only and lacked quality scores; consequently, filtering differed. The protocol was immunoSEQ multiplex PCR, while the TCRdb copy is restricted to in-frame clones and leaves out a portion. The DNA was the basis for D and trimming; V, J and clone size are from that table. Of a few hundred thousand clones listed, around three quarters are singletons. This CDR3 spans 13 amino acids. Germline V gene sequence: CDR1 SEHNR, CDR2 FQNEAQ (reference sequence). This TCR was recovered from a woman aged 40 to 50 in good health. Some clones in this sample may be carry-over from other donors' samples. This chain uses TRBV7-9 with TRBJ2-5; D might be TRBD2 (6 bases). The last part of the DNA fits TRBJ2-7 better; the J call may be wrong. The sample consisted of PBMCs. CDR3 in DNA: TGTGCTAGCAGCACGCGACTAGACGGCGAGCAGTACTTC. It translates to CASSTRLDGEQYF.